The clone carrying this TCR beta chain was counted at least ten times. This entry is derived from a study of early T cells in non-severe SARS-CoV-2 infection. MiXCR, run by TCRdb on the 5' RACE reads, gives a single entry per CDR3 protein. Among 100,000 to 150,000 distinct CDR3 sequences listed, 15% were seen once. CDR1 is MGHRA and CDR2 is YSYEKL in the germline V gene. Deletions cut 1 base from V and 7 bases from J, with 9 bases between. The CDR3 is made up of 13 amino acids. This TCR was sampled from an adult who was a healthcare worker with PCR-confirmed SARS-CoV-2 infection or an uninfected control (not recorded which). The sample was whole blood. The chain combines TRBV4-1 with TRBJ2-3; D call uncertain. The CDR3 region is CASSQVVEHTQYF. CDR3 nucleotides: TGCGCCAGCAGCCAAGTAGTAGAGCATACGCAGTATTTT.